One and the same sample provided the 20 T cell receptor beta chains below, sequenced in a study of blood T cell repertoires in COVID-19. The data were produced by immunoSEQ multiplex PCR, yet TCRdb's version contains in-frame clones alone and is incomplete. Of 200,000 to 250,000 clones in the sample, around 88% were seen once. Material for sequencing was PBMCs or T cells enriched from blood (not recorded which). These receptors were collected from a woman in her twenties or thirties who had recovered from COVID-19.

The chain employs TRBV5-1 and TRBJ1-1, with 7 nucleotides matching TRBD1. From germline, CDR1 is SGHRS and CDR2 YFSETQ. This CDR3 is 14 amino acids long. J was trimmed by 4 bases and V by 4 bases; bases with no gene match: 7. The CDR3 loop reads CASSPGQAITEAFF. In DNA form, the CDR3 reads TGCGCCAGCAGCCCCGGACAGGCAATCACTGAAGCTTTCTTT.

The chain's CDR3 is CASSQETSPTGELFF. The CDR3 nucleotides are TGCGCCAGCAGCCAGGAAACTAGCCCTACCGGGGAGCTGTTTTTT. This chain links TRBV4-1 with TRBJ2-2; tentatively, D is TRBD2 (6 bases). This CDR3 is 15 amino acids long. Trimming took off 3 bases at V and 5 bases at J, with 13 bases between the two ends. Germline CDR1 MGHRA, CDR2 YSYEKL.

This rearrangement joins TRBV5-4 to TRBJ2-2, with 7 bases that match TRBD1. Germline-derived CDR1 and CDR2 are SGHNT and YYREEE (reference sequence). V was clipped by 0 bases and J by 4 bases; unmatched bases: 6. There are 16 residues in the CDR3. The CDR3 reads CASSLVTGATTGELFF. The CDR3 DNA is TGTGCCAGCAGCTTGGTAACAGGGGCGACCACCGGGGAGCTGTTTTTT.

J is TRBJ1-6 and V is TRBV7-2; no firm D call. Germline CDR1 SGHTA, CDR2 FQGNSA. Trimming took 0 bases from V and 6 from J, leaving 9 bases between them. The CDR3 covers 15 residues. DNA of the CDR3: TGTGCCAGCAGCTTAGCCACAGTTCTTAATTCACCCCTCCACTTT. It is translated as CASSLATVLNSPLHF.

The chain employs TRBV5-6 and TRBJ1-2, with 7 bases that match TRBD1. The germline V gene encodes CDR1 SGHDT and CDR2 YYEEEE. The CDR3 runs 12 residues. V dropped 5 bases and J dropped 3; count of bases not matched to a gene: 1. The DNA for the CDR3 is TGTGCCAGCAGTGGGACAGACTATGGCTACACCTTC. Its translation: CASSGTDYGYTF.

Here the CDR3 reads CASSSPDRERRTNTIYF. CDR3 nucleotides: TGTGCCAGCAGCTCCCCGGACAGGGAACGCCGGACAAACACCATATATTTT. The chain employs TRBV7-3 and TRBJ1-3; 8 bases line up with TRBD1. CDR1 and CDR2 from the germline V gene are SGHTA and FQGTGA. This CDR3 is built from 17 residues. V lost 4 bases and J lost 6; bases outside the gene matches: 14.

This clone showed up just once. V and J are TRBV5-1 and TRBJ2-7; 8 positions agree with TRBD2. The V gene's germline CDR1 is SGHRS and CDR2 YFSETQ. Trimming at V came to 0 bases and at J to 0 bases, leaving 8 bases not matched to a gene. This CDR3 region has 17 residues. The CDR3 protein is CASSLAPSGLSSYEQYF. In DNA form, the CDR3 reads TGCGCCAGCAGCTTGGCGCCTAGCGGGCTAAGCTCCTACGAGCAGTACTTC.

The chain recombines TRBV27 with TRBJ2-2; D is ambiguous. The germline V gene encodes CDR1 MNHEY and CDR2 SMNVEV (reference sequence). Trimming took off 5 bases at V and 5 bases at J, with 9 bases between the two ends. This CDR3 is 13 amino acids long. For the CDR3, the DNA is TGTGCCAGCAGTCCTAGACCGACCGGGGAGCTGTTTTTT. Its translation is CASSPRPTGELFF.

V gene TRBV10-1 combines with J gene TRBJ1-6; 7 positions match TRBD1. CDR1 is WNHNN and CDR2 is SYGVQD in the germline V gene (reference sequence). This CDR3 is built from 15 residues. V dropped 2 bases and J dropped 9; count of bases not matched to a gene: 7. The CDR3 loop is CASSEMKGAGSPLHF. The CDR3 DNA follows: TGCGCCAGCAGTGAGATGAAGGGGGCAGGTTCACCCCTCCACTTT.

The CDR3 DNA is TGTGCCAGCAGTTGGGGACTAGACTACGAGCAGTACTTC. As protein: CASSWGLDYEQYF. The J gene is TRBJ2-7, the V gene TRBV27; 8 nucleotides line up with TRBD2. CDR3 size: 13 residues. Looked up from germline, CDR1 is MNHEY and CDR2 is SMNVEV (reference sequence). V lost 4 bases, J lost 3 bases, and 2 bases stayed unmatched.

This chain joins TRBV7-6 and TRBJ1-3; TRBD1 aligns across 7 bases. V was clipped by 6 bases and J by 4 bases; unmatched bases: 9. The CDR3 loop spans 15 amino acids. CDR1 is SGHVS and CDR2 is FNYEAQ in the germline V gene. The CDR3 loop is CASRPDREAGNTIYF. The CDR3 nucleotides read TGTGCCAGCAGACCCGACAGGGAGGCAGGAAACACCATATATTTT.

Concerning this clone: Other DNA sequences in this sample translate to the same CDR3. The chain carries TRBV6-5 and TRBJ2-3; maybe TRBD2 (6 bases). CDR3 size: 14 residues. Trimming left V 2 bases short and J 0 bases short, with 6 bases between. CDR1 and CDR2 from the germline V gene are MNHEY and SVGAGI. CDR3 nucleotide sequence: TGTGCCAGCAGTTACGGAGGGAGCACAGATACGCAGTATTTT. Protein sequence: CASSYGGSTDTQYF.

The DNA of the CDR3 is TGTGCCAGCAGTCCTCACCTCGGACTAGCGGGAGGACCTTCCGACACCGGGGAGCTGTTTTTT. Residues: CASSPHLGLAGGPSDTGELFF. The chain carries TRBV28 and TRBJ2-2, with TRBD2 matching 14 bases. This CDR3 is 21 amino acids long. The ends lost 5 bases at V and 3 bases at J; junction bases unmatched: 17. Germline CDR1 reads MDHEN; CDR2 reads SYDVKM. The whole variable domain, remainder taken from reference TRBV28 and TRBJ2-2, is DVKVTQSSRYLVKRTGEKVFLECVQDMDHENMFWYRQDPGLGLRLIYFSYDVKMKEKGDIPEGYSVSREKKERFSLILESASTNQTSMYLCASSPHLGLAGGPSDTGELFFGEGSRLTVL.

This sequence joins TRBV6-2 or TRBV6-3 and TRBJ2-7; 7 bases align to TRBD2. CDR1 MNHEY and CDR2 SVGEGT come from the germline V gene. The CDR3 consists of 15 residues. V lost 3 bases and J lost 2; bases outside the gene matches: 7. The CDR3 loop reads CASSYHSGPTYEQYF. CDR3 coding DNA: TGTGCCAGCAGTTATCATAGCGGGCCGACCTACGAGCAGTACTTC.

This clone was counted only a few times. The gene calls are TRBV7-9 and TRBJ1-2; 7 nucleotides line up with TRBD1. The CDR3 runs 15 residues. Germline CDR1 SEHNR, CDR2 FQNEAQ (reference sequence). The trim removed 5 bases at V and 3 bases at J, leaving 9 bases unmatched. CDR3 nucleotide sequence: TGTGCCAGCAGCCTCGGGACAGCACAATACTATGGCTACACCTTC. It yields the protein CASSLGTAQYYGYTF.

This sequence joins TRBV27 and TRBJ2-6, with a weak D call TRBD1 (6 bases). Germline assignment: CDR1 MNHEY and CDR2 SMNVEV (reference sequence). V shed 3 bases and J shed 0 bases, with 15 bases lying between them. This CDR3 region has 18 residues. CDR3 loop: CASSFRGRGRSGANVLTF. The DNA of the CDR3 is TGTGCCAGCAGTTTTAGGGGCAGGGGACGCTCTGGGGCCAACGTCCTGACTTTC.

The rearrangement links TRBV4-2 to TRBJ1-2, with a possible D match to TRBD1 (5 bases). The V gene lost 4 bases and the J gene lost 3 bases, with 18 bases spanning the gap. The CDR3 has 16 residues. The germline CDR1 and CDR2 sequences are LGHNA and YNFKEQ. This CDR3 is CASSRVTGDLDYGYTF. CDR3 DNA: TGTGCCAGCAGCCGTGTTACAGGTGACCTTGACTATGGCTACACCTTC.

This rearrangement joins TRBV2 to TRBJ2-2, with 7 bases matching TRBD2. Germline assignment: CDR1 SNHLY and CDR2 FYNNEI. The CDR3 is made up of 16 amino acids. The trim removed 5 bases at V and 6 bases at J, leaving 12 bases unmatched. The CDR3 loop is CASSNVLAIPPGELFF. CDR3 in DNA: TGTGCCAGCAGTAACGTACTAGCGATCCCCCCCGGGGAGCTGTTTTTT.

V gene TRBV19 combines with J gene TRBJ1-1; 7 nucleotides align to TRBD1. V lost 3 bases to trimming and J lost 3 bases; unmatched junction nucleotides: 7. The V gene's germline CDR1 is LNHDA and CDR2 SQIVND (reference sequence). The CDR3 has 15 amino acids. The CDR3 nucleotides are TGTGCCAGTAGTATGAACAGGGGCCTGGACACTGAAGCTTTCTTT. Residues: CASSMNRGLDTEAFF. Using reference TRBV19 and TRBJ1-1 for the parts outside the CDR3, the full variable domain is DGGITQSPKYLFRKEGQNVTLSCEQNLNHDAMYWYRQDPGQGLRLIYYSQIVNDFQKGDIAEGYSVSREKKESFPLTVTSAQKNPTAFYLCASSMNRGLDTEAFFGQGTRLTVV.

The V call is TRBV5-4, the J call TRBJ2-7, with a tentative D call TRBD1 (5 bases). Germline V CDR1 and CDR2: SGHNT, YYREEE (reference sequence). The CDR3 has 14 amino acids. Trimming left V 6 bases short and J 4 bases short, with 17 bases between. The CDR3 bases are TGTGCCAGCACCGTCGTTGGGGCAGAGTACGAGCAGTACTTC. Encoded protein: CASTVVGAEYEQYF.